This TCR beta chain was captured in a study of early T cells in non-severe SARS-CoV-2 infection. Ten or more counts support this clonotype. Each CDR3 protein gets one entry after TCRdb re-called the 5' RACE reads with MiXCR. The data show 30,000 to 40,000 distinct CDR3 sequences, under 5% seen once. CDR3 size: 12 residues. Trimming stripped 4 bases from V and 5 bases from J, with 9 bases between. Germline V lookup: CDR1 KGHSH, CDR2 LQKENI. Sequencing was carried out using whole blood. This TCR was recovered from an adult who was a healthcare worker with PCR-confirmed SARS-CoV-2 infection or an uninfected control (not recorded which). The V and J genes are TRBV18 and TRBJ2-7; D is unclear. Written as DNA, the CDR3 is TGTGCCAGCTCACTTTCAGCTCACGAGCAGTACTTC. This sequence encodes CASSLSAHEQYF.